Listed here are 13 T cell receptor beta chains from one sample, sequenced in a study of blood T cell repertoires in COVID-19. The table came from immunoSEQ multiplex PCR; TCRdb's copy has only in-frame clones and leaves some out. The data contain 200,000 to 300,000 clones, around 87% of them singletons. Sequencing was performed on PBMCs or T cells enriched from blood (not recorded which). The source is a woman aged 40 to 49 with acute COVID-19.

The chain recombines TRBV7-8 with TRBJ2-4; 11 bases are shared with TRBD2. V gave up 1 base and J gave up 2 bases; unmatched junction bases: 4. Germline-derived CDR1 and CDR2 are SGHVS and FQNEAQ. CDR3 length equals 17 residues. CDR3: CASSLVLAGVTKNIQYF. CDR3 DNA sequence: TGTGCCAGCAGCTTAGTACTAGCGGGAGTGACCAAAAACATTCAGTACTTC.

V is TRBV7-9 and J is TRBJ2-7; the match to TRBD2 covers 10 bases. After removal of 5 bases from V and 0 bases from J, the junction contained 4 bases not matched to a gene. Germline-derived CDR1 and CDR2 are SEHNR and FQNEAQ (reference sequence). The CDR3 consists of 15 residues. The CDR3 sequence is CASSDPSGSSYEQYF. The CDR3 DNA follows: TGTGCCAGCAGCGATCCTAGCGGGAGCTCCTACGAGCAGTACTTC.

This clone was observed a single time. The chain combines TRBV3-1 (or the pseudogene TRBV3-2) with TRBJ2-1; 11 nucleotides match TRBD2. J lost 7 bases, V lost 1 base, and 6 bases had no gene match. The CDR3 is 16 residues long. Per germline, CDR1 LGHDT and CDR2 YNNKEL (reference sequence). In nucleotides, the CDR3 is TGTGCCAGCAGCCAAGTAGGTAGCGGGAGGGGAAATGAGCAGTTCTTC. Amino acid sequence: CASSQVGSGRGNEQFF.

The rearrangement joins TRBV5-1 to TRBJ1-6; TRBD1 matches 10 bases. The germline gives CDR1 SGHRS, CDR2 YFSETQ. There are 16 residues in the CDR3. J lost 2 bases, V lost 4 bases, and 3 bases had no gene match. The CDR3 sequence is CASSRQGATYNSPLHF. Here the CDR3 DNA reads TGCGCCAGCAGCAGACAGGGGGCAACCTATAATTCACCCCTCCACTTT.

This chain connects TRBV6-5 to TRBJ2-7; D perhaps matches TRBD1 (7 bases). This CDR3 comprises 16 residues. V was cut by 4 bases and J by 3 bases, with 19 bases left in between. CDR1 is MNHEY, CDR2 SVGAGI, per germline. The CDR3 DNA follows: TGTGCCAGCAGTTCCCCGACAGGGAGGTCCCTCTACGAGCAGTACTTC. Its protein product is CASSSPTGRSLYEQYF.

The V call is TRBV11-2, the J call TRBJ2-2, with D perhaps TRBD1 (6 bases). The CDR3 contains 14 residues. V was pared by 5 bases and J by 5 bases, with 12 bases between. Looked up from germline, CDR1 is SGHAT and CDR2 is FQNNGV. The chain's CDR3 is CASSTGTYTGELFF. The CDR3 DNA reads TGTGCCAGCAGCACTGGGACATATACCGGGGAGCTGTTTTTT.

The chain combines TRBV6-9 with TRBJ1-6; D perhaps matches TRBD1 (6 bases). Germline V lookup: CDR1 MNHGY, CDR2 SVAAGI. The CDR3 contains 17 residues. V gave up 0 bases and J gave up 3 bases, with 12 bases separating them. The CDR3 is CASSYSRDILYNSPLHF. The CDR3 DNA is TGTGCCAGCAGTTATTCCCGGGACATTCTCTATAATTCACCCCTCCACTTT.

The chain carries TRBV7-8 and TRBJ2-7, with TRBD2 matching over 8 bases. Losses at the gene ends were 5 bases for V and 3 bases for J; bases not matched to a gene: 9. CDR3 size: 15 residues. The V gene's germline CDR1 is SGHVS and CDR2 FQNEAQ. The CDR3, as DNA: TGTGCCAGCAGCGACCCCCCGGGGGGGCTCTACGAGCAGTACTTC. Protein sequence: CASSDPPGGLYEQYF. The whole variable domain, filled in from reference TRBV7-8 and TRBJ2-7, reads GAGVSQSPRYKVAKRGQDVALRCDPISGHVSLFWYQQALGQGPEFLTYFQNEAQLDKSGLPSDRFFAERPEGSVSTLKIQRTQQEDSAVYLCASSDPPGGLYEQYFGPGTRLTVT.

V and J are TRBV14 and TRBJ1-1; D not certain. The CDR3 loop spans 15 amino acids. Between the trimmed V and J ends, which lost 3 bases and 4 bases, there was a span of 15 bases. CDR1 is SGHDN, CDR2 FVKESK, per germline. The CDR3, as DNA: TGTGCCAGCAGCCAGGTTACTAGGCGGCGCACTGAAGCTTTCTTT. Translated, it gives CASSQVTRRRTEAFF.

This chain's CDR3 is CASSVQGGENSPLHF. In DNA form, the CDR3 reads TGTGCCAGCTCCGTACAGGGTGGGGAAAATTCACCCCTCCACTTT. The V call is TRBV18, the J call TRBJ1-6; possible D gene TRBD1, 6 bases. Germline-derived CDR1 and CDR2 are KGHSH and LQKENI. V was clipped by 6 bases and J by 7 bases, with 16 bases between them. The CDR3 has 15 amino acids.

The CDR3: CSVGTGGRSYEQYF. The CDR3 coding sequence is TGCAGCGTTGGGACAGGGGGCAGGTCCTACGAGCAGTACTTC. The chain joins TRBV29-1 to TRBJ2-7, with 11 bases aligning to TRBD1. Germline loops: CDR1 SQVTM, CDR2 ANQGSEA. V shed 4 bases, J shed 1 base, and the junction held 3 bases outside the gene matches. The CDR3 runs 14 residues.

The chain uses TRBV5-4 and TRBJ1-1; D is ambiguous. This CDR3 region has 14 residues. The germline gives CDR1 SGHNT, CDR2 YYREEE (reference sequence). V gave up 1 base and J gave up 4 bases, with 11 bases separating them. The CDR3 nucleotides are TGTGCCAGCAGCTTGAATACGGGTATCACTGAAGCTTTCTTT. The encoded protein is CASSLNTGITEAFF.

This chain uses TRBV12-5 with TRBJ1-1; D unresolved. Trimming took 6 bases from V and 1 from J, leaving 6 bases between them. The length of the CDR3 is 12 residues. The germline CDR1 and CDR2 sequences are LGHNT and FRNRAP. CDR3 DNA sequence: TGTGCTAGTGGACCAGAGAACACTGAAGCTTTCTTT. Its translation: CASGPENTEAFF.